These 25 T cell receptor beta chains were sequenced from one sample in a study of cytomegalovirus exposure and HLA in healthy donors. In the PCR, 60 Vbeta and 13 Jbeta primers were used. Generated by immunoSEQ multiplex PCR, the TCRdb table keeps only in-frame clones and is missing some. The table shows 100,000 or so clones, with roughly 73% occurring only once. Sequencing input: PBMCs. The receptors stem from a man aged 40-49 years in good health and CMV-seronegative.

As to this clone: Other DNA sequences within the sample encode an identical CDR3. The gene calls are TRBV5-1 and TRBJ1-1; TRBD1 matches 9 bases. The CDR3 extends over 14 amino acids. Germline V lookup: CDR1 SGHRS, CDR2 YFSETQ. V shed 6 bases, J shed 2 bases, and the junction held 5 bases outside the gene matches. This chain's CDR3 is CASKGQGSNTEAFF. The CDR3 nucleotides read TGCGCCAGCAAGGGACAGGGCAGTAACACTGAAGCTTTCTTT.

CDR3 loop: CASSYGARTEAFF. The CDR3 nucleotides are TGTGCCAGCAGTTACGGGGCTCGGACTGAAGCTTTCTTT. This rearrangement joins TRBV6-6 to TRBJ1-1; TRBD1 is a possible D gene (5 bases). This CDR3 region has 13 residues. Germline values: CDR1 MNHNY, CDR2 SVGAGI (reference sequence). Between the trimmed V and J ends, which lost 2 bases and 5 bases, there was a span of 9 bases.

The chain combines TRBV5-6 with TRBJ1-1; 8 nucleotides align to TRBD1. V lost 4 bases to trimming and J lost 4 bases; unmatched junction nucleotides: 12. Germline V gene sequence: CDR1 SGHDT, CDR2 YYEEEE. CDR3 length: 16 amino acids. The CDR3 loop reads CASSVPSGGFSTEAFF. Here the CDR3 DNA reads TGTGCCAGCAGCGTTCCTTCAGGGGGCTTTTCCACTGAAGCTTTCTTT. The variable domain in full, completed from reference TRBV5-6 and TRBJ1-1, reads DAGVTQSPTHLIKTRGQQVTLRCSPKSGHDTVSWYQQALGQGPQFIFQYYEEEERQRGNFPDRFSGHQFPNYSSELNVNALLLGDSALYLCASSVPSGGFSTEAFFGQGTRLTVV.

This clone came up once. J is TRBJ2-5 and V is TRBV10-3; TRBD2 aligns across 9 bases. With V trimmed by 4 bases and J by 5 bases, 14 bases remained unmatched. The CDR3 runs 17 residues. Germline CDR1 ENHRY, CDR2 SYGVKD. The CDR3 DNA reads as TGTGCCATCAGTGGGGCTAGCGGGAAGAGAGGGGAGGAGACCCAGTACTTC. Encoded protein: CAISGASGKRGEETQYF.

The chain links TRBV7-8 to TRBJ1-3, with D possibly being TRBD1 (6 bases). Germline CDR1 reads SGHVS; CDR2 reads FQNEAQ. The V and J ends lost 4 bases and 0 bases respectively, with 10 bases between them. This CDR3 is built from 15 residues. CDR3 sequence reads: CASSSDRFSGNTIYF. CDR3 sequence (DNA): TGTGCCAGCAGCTCAGACAGGTTCTCTGGAAACACCATATATTTT.

V is TRBV2 and J is TRBJ1-4, with TRBD1 as a possible D gene (6 bases). Trimming stripped 5 bases from V and 8 bases from J, with 21 bases between. Germline V gene lookup returns CDR1 SNHLY and CDR2 FYNNEI. The CDR3 has 16 amino acids. This chain's CDR3 is CASSSLSGQSPEKLFF. DNA for the CDR3: TGTGCCAGCAGTTCTCTATCAGGACAGAGTCCGGAAAAACTGTTTTTT. The full variable domain, in which reference TRBV2 and TRBJ1-4 provide the parts outside the CDR3, is EPEVTQTPSHQVTQMGQEVILRCVPISNHLYFYWYRQILGQKVEFLVSFYNNEISEKSEIFDDQFSVERPDGSNFTLKIRSTKLEDSAMYFCASSSLSGQSPEKLFFGSGTQLSVL.

The chain couples TRBV4-2 to TRBJ1-5; 8 bases are a match to TRBD1. Unmatched junction bases numbered 8, after V lost 0 bases and J lost 7 bases. Germline V gene data show CDR1 as LGHNA and CDR2 as YNFKEQ. The CDR3 loop spans 16 amino acids. CDR3 bases: TGTGCCAGCAGCCAAGATATTGTGGCAGGGGGCCAGCCCCAGCATTTT. Residues: CASSQDIVAGGQPQHF.

The gene calls are TRBV2 and TRBJ1-3; 7 positions agree with TRBD1. The CDR3 is 13 amino acids. The germline gives CDR1 SNHLY, CDR2 FYNNEI. J lost 7 bases, V lost 4 bases, and 4 bases had no gene match. CDR3 nucleotides: TGTGCCAGCAGTGGGGAACAGGGGAACACCATATATTTT. Its protein is CASSGEQGNTIYF.

The CDR3 DNA reads as TGTGCCAGCAGCCTGACTAGCGGGGGGTCAGATACGCAGTATTTT. Protein: CASSLTSGGSDTQYF. This sequence joins TRBV7-9 and TRBJ2-3; 13 bases are shared with TRBD2. This CDR3 contains 15 residues. The J segment lost 4 bases and the V segment lost 5 bases, leaving 3 bases of the junction unmatched. CDR1 SEHNR and CDR2 FQNEAQ come from the germline V gene (reference sequence). Full variable domain (remainder filled in from reference TRBV7-9 and TRBJ2-3): DTGVSQNPRHKITKRGQNVTFRCDPISEHNRLYWYRQTLGQGPEFLTYFQNEAQLEKSRLLSDRFSAERPKGSFSTLEIQRTEQGDSAMYLCASSLTSGGSDTQYFGPGTRLTVL.

The chain links TRBV6-5 to TRBJ1-6; D perhaps matches TRBD1 (5 bases). CDR1 and CDR2 (germline): MNHEY, SVGAGI. Trimming left V 6 bases short and J 8 bases short, with 11 bases between. CDR3 length: 13 amino acids. Here the CDR3 DNA reads TGTGCCAGCAGCCTCAGGGAGGATTCACCCCTCCACTTT. It specifies CASSLREDSPLHF.

This clone was found many times. The chain carries TRBV4-1 and TRBJ2-7, with TRBD1 matching over 10 bases. Germline-derived CDR1 and CDR2 are MGHRA and YSYEKL. J lost 7 bases, V lost 1 base, and 10 bases had no gene match. The CDR3 loop spans 16 amino acids. This CDR3 reads CASSQGPGQGSREQYF. Here the CDR3 DNA reads TGCGCCAGCAGCCAAGGGCCGGGACAGGGGAGTCGGGAGCAGTACTTC.

The gene calls are TRBV7-6 and TRBJ2-5; tentative D call: TRBD2 (6 bases). The CDR3 has 14 amino acids. Between the trimmed V and J ends, which lost 0 bases and 13 bases, there was a span of 18 bases. CDR1 and CDR2 (germline): SGHVS, FNYEAQ. The DNA for the CDR3 is TGTGCCAGCAGCTTAGCGCGGGGAACTCGCCGGTGGTACTTC. This encodes CASSLARGTRRWYF.

This clone has a single count. The rearrangement links TRBV5-1 to TRBJ1-2; a possible D gene is TRBD1 (6 bases). Per germline, CDR1 SGHRS and CDR2 YFSETQ. The V end lost 4 bases, the J end lost 8 bases, and 18 bases lay between the germline ends. The CDR3 extends over 14 amino acids. The CDR3: CASSPGPGTSGYTF. The CDR3 DNA reads as TGCGCCAGCAGCCCAGGCCCCGGGACATCCGGCTACACCTTC.

The chain employs TRBV13 and TRBJ2-5, with D possibly being TRBD1 (6 bases). CDR1 is PRHDT, CDR2 FYEKMQ, per germline (reference sequence). This CDR3 is 15 amino acids long. Trimming shortened V by 1 base and J by 1 base, and 10 bases separated the two germline ends. CDR3 residues: CASSLDQGSQETQYF. The DNA for the CDR3 is TGTGCCAGCAGCTTAGACCAGGGGTCCCAAGAGACCCAGTACTTC.

A single count supports this clone. The CDR3 sequence: CSVEGGIGREPGELFF. The CDR3 region has the DNA TGCAGCGTTGAAGGAGGTATAGGTCGAGAACCCGGGGAGCTGTTTTTT. This chain connects TRBV29-1 to TRBJ2-2; the D is unclear. Germline V lookup: CDR1 SQVTM, CDR2 ANQGSEA. The CDR3 spans 16 residues. Between the trimmed V and J ends, which lost 1 base and 6 bases, there was a span of 18 bases.

The chain employs TRBV11-2 and TRBJ1-1; 10 bases line up with TRBD1. The V gene's germline CDR1 is SGHAT and CDR2 FQNNGV. The CDR3 is made up of 16 amino acids. Losses at the gene ends were 2 bases for V and 3 bases for J; bases not matched to a gene: 6. CDR3 protein: CASSLRQGARDTEAFF. CDR3 nucleotide sequence: TGTGCCAGCAGCTTAAGACAGGGGGCGAGGGACACTGAAGCTTTCTTT. The variable domain in full, with the rest retrieved from reference TRBV11-2 and TRBJ1-1, is EAGVAQSPRYKIIEKRQSVAFWCNPISGHATLYWYQQILGQGPKLLIQFQNNGVVDDSQLPKDRFSAERLKGVDSTLKIQPAKLEDSAVYLCASSLRQGARDTEAFFGQGTRLTVV.

Concerning this clone: Relative to the germline gene, one junction end is altered; a read error may explain this. The chain couples TRBV10-3 to TRBJ2-7; D possibly corresponds to TRBD1 (6 bases). Germline V gene sequence: CDR1 ENHRY, CDR2 SYGVKD. The CDR3 has 13 amino acids. CDR3 sequence reads: CAISETSTGPKDF. CDR3 bases: TGTGCCATCAGTGAGACCTCGACAGGCCCCAAGGACTTC.

The chain joins TRBV9 to TRBJ2-7; 13 nucleotides align to TRBD2. V shed 2 bases and J 8 bases; nucleotides not matched to a gene: 10. The CDR3 loop spans 16 amino acids. The germline gives CDR1 SGDLS, CDR2 YYNGEE. The CDR3 protein is CASSVEGLAGNGKQYF. The CDR3 nucleotides read TGTGCCAGCAGCGTCGAGGGACTAGCGGGGAATGGAAAGCAGTACTTC.

This chain links TRBV11-2 with TRBJ2-5; 7 nucleotides agree with TRBD2. V was pared by 5 bases and J by 1 base, with 4 bases of the junction left unmatched. Germline assignment: CDR1 SGHAT and CDR2 FQNNGV. The CDR3 spans 14 residues. CDR3 residues: CASSATSVQETQYF. The CDR3 DNA follows: TGTGCCAGCAGCGCAACTAGCGTCCAAGAGACCCAGTACTTC.

J is TRBJ2-1 and V is TRBV29-1; perhaps TRBD2 as D (6 bases). There are 15 residues in the CDR3. Trimming removed 7 bases at V and 6 bases at J, with 22 bases between. The germline V gene encodes CDR1 SQVTM and CDR2 ANQGSEA. CDR3 in amino acids: CSAHTRDSNRNEQFF. CDR3 nucleotide sequence: TGCAGCGCCCACACCAGGGACTCCAATCGCAATGAGCAGTTCTTC.

The chain couples TRBV29-1 to TRBJ2-7, with TRBD1 identical over 7 bases. CDR3 length: 12 amino acids. The germline gives CDR1 SQVTM, CDR2 ANQGSEA. The J segment lost 2 bases and the V segment lost 6 bases, leaving 4 bases of the junction unmatched. The CDR3 DNA sequence: TGCAGCGTCACCGGGACAGCCTACGAGCAGTACTTC. The encoded protein is CSVTGTAYEQYF.

V usage is TRBV2 and J usage is TRBJ2-1; TRBD1 agrees at 12 bases. CDR3 length equals 14 residues. V shed 5 bases and J 10 bases; nucleotides not matched to a gene: 6. CDR1 and CDR2 from the germline V gene are SNHLY and FYNNEI. The CDR3 DNA is TGTGCCAGCAGTCCGGGACAGGGGGCTGGAGAGCAGTTCTTC. This gives the protein CASSPGQGAGEQFF. Together with reference TRBV2 and TRBJ2-1, the CDR3 gives the full variable domain: EPEVTQTPSHQVTQMGQEVILRCVPISNHLYFYWYRQILGQKVEFLVSFYNNEISEKSEIFDDQFSVERPDGSNFTLKIRSTKLEDSAMYFCASSPGQGAGEQFFGPGTRLTVL.

This chain joins TRBV19 and TRBJ2-5, with TRBD1 identical over 7 bases. The CDR3 loop spans 15 amino acids. Per germline, CDR1 LNHDA and CDR2 SQIVND (reference sequence). V shed 1 base and J 0 bases; nucleotides not matched to a gene: 2. DNA of the CDR3: TGTGCCAGTAGTATAGGAGACAGGGACCAAGAGACCCAGTACTTC. It specifies CASSIGDRDQETQYF.

This clone has only a few counts. The J gene is TRBJ2-3, the V gene TRBV4-1; 9 nucleotides align to TRBD2. CDR3 length: 16 residues. V lost 1 base and J lost 8; bases outside the gene matches: 10. Germline V gene data show CDR1 as MGHRA and CDR2 as YSYEKL. The CDR3 coding sequence is TGCGCCAGCAGCCAAGTCCTAGCGGGGATGTCAGGTACGCAGTATTTT. Its translation: CASSQVLAGMSGTQYF.

About this clone: This specimen includes other DNA sequences encoding the same CDR3. This chain uses TRBV7-9 with TRBJ2-7; D is uncertain. The CDR3 extends over 13 amino acids. Germline V gives CDR1 SEHNR, CDR2 FQNEAQ (reference sequence). The V and J ends lost 5 bases and 0 bases respectively, with 8 bases between them. The CDR3 DNA is TGTGCCAGCAGCCCACCCAGCTCCTACGAGCAGTACTTC. It specifies CASSPPSSYEQYF. The full variable domain, its missing parts supplied by reference TRBV7-9 and TRBJ2-7, is DTGVSQNPRHKITKRGQNVTFRCDPISEHNRLYWYRQTLGQGPEFLTYFQNEAQLEKSRLLSDRFSAERPKGSFSTLEIQRTEQGDSAMYLCASSPPSSYEQYFGPGTRLTVT.